Below are 10 T cell receptor beta chains sequenced from a single sample in a study of beta chain features in type 1 diabetes. Investigators reverse transcribed all isolated RNA, so they sequenced expressed TCRB transcripts. Produced via immunoSEQ multiplex PCR; TCRdb's table is partial and in-frame only. Of under 800,000 clones detected, around 15% appear once; the ten largest clones hold approximately 0.093%. The sequenced sample consisted of naive CD4+ T cells from blood. These receptors were obtained from a man aged 18 to 35 in good health.

The rearrangement links TRBV6-5 to TRBJ2-3; 13 bases match TRBD2. This CDR3 comprises 13 residues. Germline loops: CDR1 MNHEY, CDR2 SVGAGI. J was trimmed by 9 bases and V by 5 bases; bases with no gene match: 2. The chain's CDR3 is CASSQGLAGTQYF. CDR3 DNA: TGTGCCAGCAGTCAGGGACTAGCGGGAACGCAGTATTTT.

This clone was observed a few times. The CDR3 here is CASSLESPGSRGETQYF. The CDR3, as DNA: TGTGCCAGCAGCTTGGAGAGTCCGGGATCCCGGGGAGAGACCCAGTACTTC. The chain recombines TRBV11-2 with TRBJ2-5, with D possibly TRBD2 on 5 matching bases. The V end was cut by 3 bases, the J end by 4 bases, with 21 bases between. There are 17 residues in the CDR3. The germline CDR1 and CDR2 sequences are SGHAT and FQNNGV.

This clone was counted between two and nine times. The CDR3 loop is CASSVEGLARTDTQYF. The CDR3 bases are TGTGCCAGCAGCGTAGAAGGGTTGGCACGCACAGATACGCAGTATTTT. The chain joins TRBV9 to TRBJ2-3; D gene ambiguous. Trimming cost V 0 bases and J 1 base, with 12 bases left between them. The CDR3 totals 16 residues. The germline gives CDR1 SGDLS, CDR2 YYNGEE.

This clone was observed a handful of times. The chain joins TRBV28 to TRBJ1-2; unclear D gene. Looked up from germline, CDR1 is MDHEN and CDR2 is SYDVKM. The ends were cut back, 1 base at V and 4 bases at J, with 10 bases in the middle. The CDR3 extends over 14 amino acids. The CDR3 here is CASSLLEGSYGYTF. The CDR3, as DNA: TGTGCCAGCAGTTTATTAGAAGGCAGCTATGGCTACACCTTC.

This chain links TRBV7-6 with TRBJ2-1; no reliable D call. This CDR3 spans 17 amino acids. Trimming cost V 1 base and J 1 base, with 14 bases left between them. Germline assignment: CDR1 SGHVS and CDR2 FNYEAQ. CDR3: CASSLVFRGPSYNEQFF. The CDR3 nucleotides are TGTGCCAGCAGCTTAGTGTTTCGCGGACCTTCCTACAATGAGCAGTTCTTC.

V is TRBV18 and J is TRBJ2-7, with TRBD2 matching over 14 bases. The CDR3 has 15 residues. The germline V gene encodes CDR1 KGHSH and CDR2 LQKENI. V was pared by 3 bases and J by 4 bases, with 2 bases of the junction left unmatched. The CDR3 region is CASSPGLAGVYEQYF. The CDR3 DNA reads TGTGCCAGCTCACCGGGACTAGCGGGAGTGTACGAGCAGTACTTC.

This clone was seen only a few times. The rearrangement uses TRBV10-3 and TRBJ2-2, with D uncertain. V dropped 9 bases and J dropped 3 bases, with 17 bases sitting between them. The CDR3 spans 15 residues. Germline-derived CDR1 and CDR2 are ENHRY and SYGVKD. This CDR3 reads CAIGRKGLDTGELFF. The CDR3 DNA follows: TGTGCCATTGGAAGGAAGGGATTGGACACCGGGGAGCTGTTTTTT.

The gene calls are TRBV6-6 and TRBJ2-7; TRBD2 aligns across 7 bases. CDR3 size: 14 residues. Germline lookup yields CDR1 MNHNY and CDR2 SVGAGI (reference sequence). After removal of 10 bases from V and 3 bases from J, the junction contained 12 bases not matched to a gene. DNA of the CDR3: TGTGCCACCGGGGGGTCGCGACTTTACTACGAGCAGTACTTC. Its translation: CATGGSRLYYEQYF.

The V gene is TRBV5-1, the J gene TRBJ1-2; possibly TRBD1 for D (6 bases). The CDR3 runs to 13 residues. CDR1 and CDR2 from the germline V gene are SGHRS and YFSETQ. V gave up 3 bases and J gave up 5 bases, with 11 bases separating them. CDR3 residues: CASSSGQKYGYTF. CDR3 coding DNA: TGCGCCAGCAGCTCTGGACAGAAGTATGGCTACACCTTC. Filled out from reference TRBV5-1 and TRBJ1-2, the complete variable domain reads KAGVTQTPRYLIKTRGQQVTLSCSPISGHRSVSWYQQTPGQGLQFLFEYFSETQRNKGNFPGRFSGRQFSNSRSEMNVSTLELGDSALYLCASSSGQKYGYTFGSGTRLTVV.

This chain uses TRBV5-4 with TRBJ2-7; D is unclear. The V end lost 0 bases, the J end lost 5 bases, and 15 bases lay between the germline ends. Germline V gene data show CDR1 as SGHNT and CDR2 as YYREEE (reference sequence). The CDR3 loop spans 15 amino acids. The CDR3 bases are TGTGCCAGCAGCTTGGTGACCCCCGGTGTCGACGAGCAGTACTTC. The encoded protein is CASSLVTPGVDEQYF.